Described below is a single T cell receptor (beta chain) sequence and its context. V was clipped by 5 bases and J by 5 bases, with 12 bases between them. Germline V gives CDR1 SEHNR, CDR2 FQNEAQ (reference sequence). The CDR3 length is 13 residues. The data belong to a study of T cells in Graves' hyperthyroidism and ophthalmopathy. Amplification of TCR beta CDR3 regions was performed using RNA transcripts as template. TCR CDR3 underwent first-round RT-PCR with the HTBI primer set. One entry per CDR3 protein results from TCRdb running MiXCR on the multiplex PCR reads. The sample has hundreds of thousands of distinct CDR3 sequences, roughly 50% seen once. If no ophthalmopathy progression occurred within 18 months, Graves' hyperthyroidism was stable. Aged 18 to 65, the patients had hyperthyroidism that was newly diagnosed and had lasted under 2 months. The study excluded patients with uncontrolled infection, other autoimmune disease, pregnancy or lactation. Diagnoses rested on clinical symptoms, serum thyroxine and TRAb, thyroid ultrasound and orbital computed tomography.

The V gene is TRBV7-9, the J gene TRBJ1-2, with no clear D. This receptor was identified in a woman younger than 30 with Graves' hyperthyroidism. Sequenced input: peripheral blood or thyroid tissue (not recorded which). The CDR3 bases are TGTGCCAGCAGCCGACTTAAGTATTATGGCTACACCTTC. It is translated as CASSRLKYYGYTF.